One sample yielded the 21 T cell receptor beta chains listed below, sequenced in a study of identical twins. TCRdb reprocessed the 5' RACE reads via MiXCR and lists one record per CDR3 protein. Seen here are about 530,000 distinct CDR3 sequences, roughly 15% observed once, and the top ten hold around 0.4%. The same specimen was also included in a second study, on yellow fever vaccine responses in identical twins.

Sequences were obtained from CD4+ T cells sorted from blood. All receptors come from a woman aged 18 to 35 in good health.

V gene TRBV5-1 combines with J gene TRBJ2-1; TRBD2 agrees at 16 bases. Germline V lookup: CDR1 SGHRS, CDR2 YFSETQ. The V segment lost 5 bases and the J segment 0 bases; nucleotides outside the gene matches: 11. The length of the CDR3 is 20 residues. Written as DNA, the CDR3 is TGCGCCAGCAGGAGTTTACCGGGACTAGCGGGAGGGAGCTCCTACAATGAGCAGTTCTTC. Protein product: CASRSLPGLAGGSSYNEQFF.

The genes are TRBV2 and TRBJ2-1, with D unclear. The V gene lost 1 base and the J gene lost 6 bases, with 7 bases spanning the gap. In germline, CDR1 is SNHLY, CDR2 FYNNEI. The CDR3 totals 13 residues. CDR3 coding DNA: TGTGCCAGCAGTGAAGGAATACCCAATGAGCAGTTCTTC. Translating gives CASSEGIPNEQFF.

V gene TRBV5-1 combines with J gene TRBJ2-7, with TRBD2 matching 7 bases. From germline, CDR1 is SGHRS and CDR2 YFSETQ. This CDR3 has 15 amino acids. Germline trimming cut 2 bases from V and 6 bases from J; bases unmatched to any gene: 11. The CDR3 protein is CASSFTVAGAGEQYF. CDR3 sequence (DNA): TGCGCCAGCAGCTTCACTGTGGCGGGAGCGGGCGAGCAGTACTTC.

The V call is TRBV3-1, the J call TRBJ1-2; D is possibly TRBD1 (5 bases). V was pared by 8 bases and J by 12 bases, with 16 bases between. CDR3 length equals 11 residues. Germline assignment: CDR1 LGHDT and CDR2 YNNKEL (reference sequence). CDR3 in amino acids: CASFSGRHHTF. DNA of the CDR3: TGTGCCAGCTTCTCGGGACGCCATCACACCTTC.

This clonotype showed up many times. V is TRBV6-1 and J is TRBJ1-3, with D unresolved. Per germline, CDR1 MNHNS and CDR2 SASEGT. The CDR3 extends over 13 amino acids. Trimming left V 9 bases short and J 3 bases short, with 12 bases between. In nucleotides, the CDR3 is TGTGCCAGTACCTCGGATCTTGGAAACACCATATATTTT. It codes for CASTSDLGNTIYF.

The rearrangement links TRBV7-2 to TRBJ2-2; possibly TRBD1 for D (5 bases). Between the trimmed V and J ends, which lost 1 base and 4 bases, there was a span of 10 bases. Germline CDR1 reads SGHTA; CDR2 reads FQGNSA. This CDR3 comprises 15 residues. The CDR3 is CASSLGGSTTGELFF. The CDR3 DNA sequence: TGTGCCAGCAGCTTAGGGGGCTCCACCACCGGGGAGCTGTTTTTT.

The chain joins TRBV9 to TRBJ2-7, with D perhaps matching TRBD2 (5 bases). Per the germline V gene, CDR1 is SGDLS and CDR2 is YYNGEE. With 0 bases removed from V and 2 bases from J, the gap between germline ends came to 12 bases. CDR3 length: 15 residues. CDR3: CASSVAASPTYEQYF. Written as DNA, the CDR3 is TGTGCCAGCAGCGTAGCGGCTAGCCCAACCTACGAGCAGTACTTC.

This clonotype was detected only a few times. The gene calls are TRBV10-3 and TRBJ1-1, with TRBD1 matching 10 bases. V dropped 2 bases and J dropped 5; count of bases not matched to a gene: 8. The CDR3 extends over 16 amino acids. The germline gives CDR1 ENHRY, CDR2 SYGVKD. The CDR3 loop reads CAISEHQPGQGTEAFF. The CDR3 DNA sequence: TGTGCCATCAGTGAGCATCAACCGGGACAGGGGACTGAAGCTTTCTTT.

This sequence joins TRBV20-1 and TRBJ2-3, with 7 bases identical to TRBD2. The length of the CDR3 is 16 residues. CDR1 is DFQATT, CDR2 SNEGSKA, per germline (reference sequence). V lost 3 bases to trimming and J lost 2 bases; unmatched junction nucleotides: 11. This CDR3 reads CSASKPASGITDTQYF. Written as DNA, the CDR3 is TGCAGTGCTAGTAAACCGGCAAGCGGGATCACAGATACGCAGTATTTT.

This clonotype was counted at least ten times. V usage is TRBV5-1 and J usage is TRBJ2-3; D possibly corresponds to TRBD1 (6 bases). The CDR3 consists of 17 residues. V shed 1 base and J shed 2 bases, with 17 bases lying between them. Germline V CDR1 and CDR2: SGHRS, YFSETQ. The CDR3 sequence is CASSLNRVVALTDTQYF. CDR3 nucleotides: TGCGCCAGCAGCTTGAACAGGGTTGTGGCCCTCACAGATACGCAGTATTTT.

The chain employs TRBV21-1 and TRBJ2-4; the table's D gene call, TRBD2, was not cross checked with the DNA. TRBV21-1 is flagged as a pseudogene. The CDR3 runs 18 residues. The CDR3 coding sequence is TGTGCCAGCAGCACCCTTCGGGGGGGGGAGCCAGCCAAAAACATTCAGTACTTC. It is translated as CASSTLRGGEPAKNIQYF.

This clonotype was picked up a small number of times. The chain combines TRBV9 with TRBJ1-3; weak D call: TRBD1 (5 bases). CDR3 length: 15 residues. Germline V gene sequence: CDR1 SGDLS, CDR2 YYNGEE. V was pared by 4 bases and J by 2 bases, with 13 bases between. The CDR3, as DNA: TGTGCCAGCAGCCCCCCAGGGAGGGCTGGAAACACCATATATTTT. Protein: CASSPPGRAGNTIYF.

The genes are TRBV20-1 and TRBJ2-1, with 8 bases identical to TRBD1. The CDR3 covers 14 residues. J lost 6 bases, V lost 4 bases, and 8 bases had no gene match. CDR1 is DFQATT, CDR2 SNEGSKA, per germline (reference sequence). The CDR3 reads CSAKPRTGRNEQFF. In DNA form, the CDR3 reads TGCAGTGCTAAACCCCGGACAGGGCGCAATGAGCAGTTCTTC.

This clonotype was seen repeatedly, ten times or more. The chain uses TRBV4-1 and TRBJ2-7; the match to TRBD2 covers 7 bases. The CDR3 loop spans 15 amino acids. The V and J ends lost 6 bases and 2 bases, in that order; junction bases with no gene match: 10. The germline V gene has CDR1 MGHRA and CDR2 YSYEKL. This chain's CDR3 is CASSDTSATPYEQYV. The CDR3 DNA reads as TGCGCCAGCAGTGATACTAGCGCAACTCCCTACGAGCAGTACGTC.

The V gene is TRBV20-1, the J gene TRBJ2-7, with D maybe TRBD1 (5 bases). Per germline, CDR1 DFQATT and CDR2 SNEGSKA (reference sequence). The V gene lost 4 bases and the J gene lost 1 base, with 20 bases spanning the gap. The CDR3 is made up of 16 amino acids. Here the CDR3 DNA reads TGCAGTGCTAAAGCCCCGTATGCTCGGACATCCTACGAGCAGTACTTC. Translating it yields CSAKAPYARTSYEQYF.

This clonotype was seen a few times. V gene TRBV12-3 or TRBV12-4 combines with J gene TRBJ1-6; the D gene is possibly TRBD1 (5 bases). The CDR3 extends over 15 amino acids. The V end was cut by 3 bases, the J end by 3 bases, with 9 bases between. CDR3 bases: TGTGCCAGCAGTTTTGGGCAGGGCTATAATTCACCCCTCCACTTT. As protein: CASSFGQGYNSPLHF.

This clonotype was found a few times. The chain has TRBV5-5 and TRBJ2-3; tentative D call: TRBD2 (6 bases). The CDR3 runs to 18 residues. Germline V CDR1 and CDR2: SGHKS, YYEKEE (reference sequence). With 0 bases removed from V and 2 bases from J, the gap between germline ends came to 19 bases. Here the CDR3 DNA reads TGTGCCAGCAGCTTGGCTGGTAGCGGTAACACATTCACAGATACGCAGTATTTT. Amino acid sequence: CASSLAGSGNTFTDTQYF. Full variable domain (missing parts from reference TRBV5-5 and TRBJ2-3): DAGVTQSPTHLIKTRGQQVTLRCSPISGHKSVSWYQQVLGQGPQFIFQYYEKEERGRGNFPDRFSARQFPNYSSELNVNALLLGDSALYLCASSLAGSGNTFTDTQYFGPGTRLTVL.

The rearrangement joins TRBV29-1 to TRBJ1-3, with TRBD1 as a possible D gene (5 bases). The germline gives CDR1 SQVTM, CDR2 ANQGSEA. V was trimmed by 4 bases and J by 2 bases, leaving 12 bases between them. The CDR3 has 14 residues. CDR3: CSVGEDRTGNTIYF. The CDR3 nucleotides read TGCAGCGTTGGGGAAGACAGAACTGGAAACACCATATATTTT.

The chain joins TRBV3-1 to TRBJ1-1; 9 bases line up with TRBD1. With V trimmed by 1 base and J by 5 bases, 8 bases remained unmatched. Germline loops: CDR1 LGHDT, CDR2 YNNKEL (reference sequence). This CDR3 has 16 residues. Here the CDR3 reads CASSQAGTGRKTEAFF. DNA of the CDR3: TGTGCCAGCAGCCAAGCCGGGACAGGGAGGAAAACTGAAGCTTTCTTT.

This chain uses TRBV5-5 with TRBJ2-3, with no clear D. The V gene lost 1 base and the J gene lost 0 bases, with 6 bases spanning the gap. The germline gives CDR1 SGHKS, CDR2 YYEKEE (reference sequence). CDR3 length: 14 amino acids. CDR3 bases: TGTGCCAGCAGCTTGTTTACTAGCACAGATACGCAGTATTTT. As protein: CASSLFTSTDTQYF.

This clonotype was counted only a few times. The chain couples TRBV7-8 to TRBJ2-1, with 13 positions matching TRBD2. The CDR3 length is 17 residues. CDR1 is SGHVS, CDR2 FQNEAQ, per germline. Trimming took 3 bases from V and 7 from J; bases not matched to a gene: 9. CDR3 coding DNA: TGTGCCAGCAGCTTGAGGACTAGCGGGAGCCATTTAAATGAGCAGTTCTTC. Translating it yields CASSLRTSGSHLNEQFF.